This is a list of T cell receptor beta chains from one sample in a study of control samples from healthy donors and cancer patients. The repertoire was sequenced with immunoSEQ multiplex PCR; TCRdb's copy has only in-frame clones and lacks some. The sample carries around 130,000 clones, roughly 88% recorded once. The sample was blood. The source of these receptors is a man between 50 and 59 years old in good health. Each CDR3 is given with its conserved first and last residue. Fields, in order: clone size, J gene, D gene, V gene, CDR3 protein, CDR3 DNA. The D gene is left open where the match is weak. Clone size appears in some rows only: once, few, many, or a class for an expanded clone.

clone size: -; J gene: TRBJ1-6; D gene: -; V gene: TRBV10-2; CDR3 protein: CASSETDNSPLHF; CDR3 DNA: TGCGCCAGCAGTGAAACAGATAATTCACCCCTCCACTTT
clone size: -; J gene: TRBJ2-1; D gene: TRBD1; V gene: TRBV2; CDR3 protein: CASTLEGTEVHEQFF; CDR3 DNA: TGTGCCAGCACCCTTGAAGGGACAGAAGTCCATGAGCAGTTCTTC
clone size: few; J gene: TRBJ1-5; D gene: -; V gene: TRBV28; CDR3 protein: CASSLWGGNNQPQHF; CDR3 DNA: TGTGCCAGCAGTTTATGGGGGGGGAACAATCAGCCCCAGCATTTT
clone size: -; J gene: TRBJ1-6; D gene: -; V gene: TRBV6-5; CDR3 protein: CATYSPGHYNSPLHF; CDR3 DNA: TGTGCCACCTACAGTCCGGGCCACTATAATTCACCCCTCCACTTT
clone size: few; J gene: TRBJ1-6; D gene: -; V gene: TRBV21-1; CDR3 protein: CASSSYKGDSPLHF; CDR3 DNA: TGTGCCAGCAGCAGTTACAAAGGGGATTCACCCCTCCACTTT
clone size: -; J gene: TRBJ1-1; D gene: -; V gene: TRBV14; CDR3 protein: CASSQEENTEAFF; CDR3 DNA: TGTGCCAGCAGCCAAGAGGAGAACACTGAAGCTTTCTTT
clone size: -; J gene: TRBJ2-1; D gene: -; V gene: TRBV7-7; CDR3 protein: CASSLTRDNYNEQFF; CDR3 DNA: TGTGCTAGCAGCTTAACCAGGGACAACTACAATGAGCAGTTCTTC
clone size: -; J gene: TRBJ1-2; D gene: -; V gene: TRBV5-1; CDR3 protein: CASSLEGNYGYTF; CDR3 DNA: TGCGCCAGCAGCTTGGAGGGAAACTATGGCTACACCTTC
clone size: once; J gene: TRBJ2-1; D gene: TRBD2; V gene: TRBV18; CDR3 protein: CASSPPGGVGSQFF; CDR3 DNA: TGTGCCAGCTCACCACCGGGGGGGGTCGGTTCCCAGTTCTTC
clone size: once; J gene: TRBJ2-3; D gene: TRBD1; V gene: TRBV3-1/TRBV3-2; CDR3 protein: CASSQGTTGNTDTQYF; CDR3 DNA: TGTGCCAGCAGCCAAGGAACGACAGGGAACACAGATACGCAGTATTTT
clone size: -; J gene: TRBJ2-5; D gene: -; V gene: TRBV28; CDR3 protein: CASSSQTAQETQYF; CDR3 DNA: TGTGCCAGCAGTTCCCAGACTGCCCAAGAGACCCAGTACTTC
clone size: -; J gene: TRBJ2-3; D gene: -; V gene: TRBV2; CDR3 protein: CASTTYLSTDTQYF; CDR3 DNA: TGTGCCAGCACCACTTACCTCTCCACAGATACGCAGTATTTT
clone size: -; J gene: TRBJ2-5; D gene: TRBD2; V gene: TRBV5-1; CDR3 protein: CASSPTPGLVETQYF; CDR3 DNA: TGCGCCAGCAGCCCGACGCCGGGACTAGTCGAGACCCAGTACTTC
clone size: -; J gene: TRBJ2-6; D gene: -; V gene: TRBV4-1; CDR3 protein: CASSQDRSVVLAGANVLTF; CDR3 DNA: TGCGCCAGCAGCCAAGATAGAAGTGTGGTTTTAGCTGGGGCCAACGTCCTGACTTTC
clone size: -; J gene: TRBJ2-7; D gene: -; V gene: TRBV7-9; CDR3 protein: CASSTGAWSSYEQYF; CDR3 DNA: TGTGCCAGCAGTACGGGGGCCTGGAGCTCCTACGAGCAGTACTTC
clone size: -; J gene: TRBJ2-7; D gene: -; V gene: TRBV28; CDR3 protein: CASSSHVSYEQYF; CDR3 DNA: TGTGCCAGCAGTTCCCACGTCTCCTACGAGCAGTACTTC
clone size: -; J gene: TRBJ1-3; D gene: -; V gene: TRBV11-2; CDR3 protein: CASSLWTQSGNTIYF; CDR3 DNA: TGTGCCAGCAGCTTATGGACTCAGTCTGGAAACACCATATATTTT
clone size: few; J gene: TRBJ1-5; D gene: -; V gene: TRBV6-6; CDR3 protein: CASSRDTSNQPQHF; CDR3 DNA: TGTGCCAGCAGTCGGGACACAAGCAATCAGCCCCAGCATTTT
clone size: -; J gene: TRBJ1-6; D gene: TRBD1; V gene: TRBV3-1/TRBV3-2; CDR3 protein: CASSQEGDRRDSPLHF; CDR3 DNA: TGTGCCAGCAGCCAAGAGGGGGACAGGAGGGATTCACCCCTCCACTTT
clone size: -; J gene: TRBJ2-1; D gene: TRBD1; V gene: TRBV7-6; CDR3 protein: CASSLLTQGYNEQFF; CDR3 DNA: TGTGCCAGCAGCTTACTAACACAGGGGTACAATGAGCAGTTCTTC
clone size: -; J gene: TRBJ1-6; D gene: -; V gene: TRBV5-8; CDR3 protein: CASSLSDNPNSNSPLHF; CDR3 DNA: TGTGCCAGCAGCTTGAGTGATAACCCAAACTCTAATTCACCCCTCCACTTT
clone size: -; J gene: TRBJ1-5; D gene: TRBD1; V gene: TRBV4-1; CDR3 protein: CASSQGGQGIGQPQHF; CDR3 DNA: TGCGCCAGCAGCCAGGGGGGACAGGGGATTGGCCAGCCCCAGCATTTT
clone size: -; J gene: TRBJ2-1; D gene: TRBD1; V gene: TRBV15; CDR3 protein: CATSRDTGGNEQFF; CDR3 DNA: TGTGCCACCAGCAGAGATACAGGGGGCAATGAGCAGTTCTTC
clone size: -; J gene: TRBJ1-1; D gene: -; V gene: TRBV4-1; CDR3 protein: CASSTGMNTEAFF; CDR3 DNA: TGCGCCAGCAGCACAGGGATGAACACTGAAGCTTTCTTT
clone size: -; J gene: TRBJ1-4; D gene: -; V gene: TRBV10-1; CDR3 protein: CASSAPERGGKLFF; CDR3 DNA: TGCGCCAGCAGTGCCCCGGAGAGGGGCGGAAAACTGTTTTTT
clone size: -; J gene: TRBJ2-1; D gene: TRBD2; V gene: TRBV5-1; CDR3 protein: CASSLRERGSSYNEQFF; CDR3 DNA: TGCGCCAGCAGCTTGAGGGAGCGGGGGAGCTCCTACAATGAGCAGTTCTTC
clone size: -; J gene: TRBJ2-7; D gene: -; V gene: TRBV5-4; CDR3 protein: CASSLEGLTYEQYF; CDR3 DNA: TGTGCCAGCAGCTTGGAAGGGCTGACCTACGAGCAGTACTTC
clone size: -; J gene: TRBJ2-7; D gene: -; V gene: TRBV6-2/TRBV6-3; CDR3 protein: CASSKQTGSEQYF; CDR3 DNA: TGTGCCAGCAGTAAACAAACAGGGAGCGAGCAGTACTTC
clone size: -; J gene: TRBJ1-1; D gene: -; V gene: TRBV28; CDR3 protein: CASKLPLQGASEAFF; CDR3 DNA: TGTGCCAGCAAACTCCCGTTACAGGGAGCTTCTGAAGCTTTCTTT
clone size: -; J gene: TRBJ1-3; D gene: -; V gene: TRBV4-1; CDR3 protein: CASSQDRPLSGNTIYF; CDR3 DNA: TGCGCCAGCAGCCAAGATCGGCCGCTCTCTGGAAACACCATATATTTT
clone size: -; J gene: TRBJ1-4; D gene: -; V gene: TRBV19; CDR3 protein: CASSIVGGKLFF; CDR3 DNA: TGTGCCAGTAGTATCGTTGGCGGAAAACTGTTTTTT
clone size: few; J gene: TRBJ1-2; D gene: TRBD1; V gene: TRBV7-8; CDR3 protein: CASSPSGGIYGYTF; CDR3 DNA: TGTGCCAGCAGCCCGTCAGGGGGCATCTATGGCTACACCTTC
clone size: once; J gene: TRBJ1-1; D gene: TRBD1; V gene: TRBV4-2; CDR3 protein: CASSVRGARDTEAFF; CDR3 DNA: TGTGCCAGCAGCGTCAGGGGGGCGAGGGACACTGAAGCTTTCTTT
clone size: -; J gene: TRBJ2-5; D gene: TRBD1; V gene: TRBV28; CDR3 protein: CASSPGTGRQETQYF; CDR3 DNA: TGTGCCAGCAGTCCCGGGACAGGTAGACAAGAGACCCAGTACTTC
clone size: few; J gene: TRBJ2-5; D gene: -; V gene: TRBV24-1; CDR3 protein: CATSDLMDTQYF; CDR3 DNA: TGTGCCACCAGTGATTTGATGGATACCCAGTACTTC
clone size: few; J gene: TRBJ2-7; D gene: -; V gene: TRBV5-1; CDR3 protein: CASSLTGVTYEQYF; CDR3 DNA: TGCGCCAGCAGCTTGACGGGGGTCACCTACGAGCAGTACTTC